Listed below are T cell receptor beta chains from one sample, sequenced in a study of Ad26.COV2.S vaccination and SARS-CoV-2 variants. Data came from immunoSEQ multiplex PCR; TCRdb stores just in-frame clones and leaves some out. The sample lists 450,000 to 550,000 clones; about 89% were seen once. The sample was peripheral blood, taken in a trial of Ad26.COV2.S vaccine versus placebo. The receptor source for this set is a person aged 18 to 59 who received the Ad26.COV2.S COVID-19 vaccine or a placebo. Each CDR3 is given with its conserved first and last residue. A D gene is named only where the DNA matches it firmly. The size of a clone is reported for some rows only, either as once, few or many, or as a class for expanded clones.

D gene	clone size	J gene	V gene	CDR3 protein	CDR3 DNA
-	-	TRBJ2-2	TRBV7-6	CASSTLGGRSTGELFF	TGTGCCAGCAGCACCCTAGGTGGGAGGAGCACCGGGGAGCTGTTTTTT
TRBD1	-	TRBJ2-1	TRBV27	CASSLDRAYEQFF	TGTGCCAGCAGTTTAGACAGGGCATATGAGCAGTTCTTC
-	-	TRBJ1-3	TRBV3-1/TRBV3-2	CASSPPPGRKRVGNTIYF	TGTGCCAGCAGCCCCCCCCCGGGCCGCAAGAGGGTTGGAAACACCATATATTTT
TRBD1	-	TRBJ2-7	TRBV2	CASRDRGYEQYF	TGTGCCAGCCGGGACAGGGGCTACGAGCAGTACTTC
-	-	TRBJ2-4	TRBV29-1	CSVEAGSDIQYF	TGCAGCGTTGAAGCGGGAAGTGACATTCAGTACTTC
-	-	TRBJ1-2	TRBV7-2	CASSLGSTLGGYTF	TGTGCCAGCAGCTTAGGATCGACCCTCGGGGGCTACACCTTC
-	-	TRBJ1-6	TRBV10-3	CAISTRNDSPLHF	TGTGCCATCAGTACGAGAAACGACTCACCCCTCCACTTT
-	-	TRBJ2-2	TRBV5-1	CASSLRGGGETGELFF	TGCGCCAGCAGCTTGAGAGGGGGTGGAGAGACCGGGGAGCTGTTTTTT
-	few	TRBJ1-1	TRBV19	CASSIVASNTEAFF	TGTGCCAGTAGTATAGTGGCATCCAACACTGAAGCTTTCTTT
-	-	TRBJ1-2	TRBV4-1	CASSQEGGGIANYGYTF	TGCGCCAGCAGCCAAGAGGGCGGTGGGATAGCTAACTATGGCTACACCTTC
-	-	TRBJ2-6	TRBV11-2	CATQVFSGANVLTF	TGTGCCACTCAGGTCTTCTCTGGGGCCAACGTCCTGACTTTC
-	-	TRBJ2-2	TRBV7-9	CASSYGTPFGELFF	TGTGCCAGCAGCTACGGGACTCCCTTCGGGGAGCTGTTTTTT
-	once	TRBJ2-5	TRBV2	CASRGWETQYF	TGTGCCAGCAGGGGGTGGGAGACCCAGTACTTC
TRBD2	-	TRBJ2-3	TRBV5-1	CASSLQRGSTDTQYF	TGCGCCAGCAGCCTCCAGCGGGGGAGCACAGATACGCAGTATTTT
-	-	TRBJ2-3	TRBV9	CASSDRDTDTQYF	TGTGCCAGCAGCGACCGGGACACAGATACGCAGTATTTT
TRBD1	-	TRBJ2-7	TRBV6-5	CASRPGQSYEQYF	TGTGCCAGCAGACCGGGACAGAGCTACGAGCAGTACTTC
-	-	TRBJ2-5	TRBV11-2	CASSPSQVLETQYF	TGTGCCAGCAGCCCCTCTCAGGTACTGGAGACCCAGTACTTC